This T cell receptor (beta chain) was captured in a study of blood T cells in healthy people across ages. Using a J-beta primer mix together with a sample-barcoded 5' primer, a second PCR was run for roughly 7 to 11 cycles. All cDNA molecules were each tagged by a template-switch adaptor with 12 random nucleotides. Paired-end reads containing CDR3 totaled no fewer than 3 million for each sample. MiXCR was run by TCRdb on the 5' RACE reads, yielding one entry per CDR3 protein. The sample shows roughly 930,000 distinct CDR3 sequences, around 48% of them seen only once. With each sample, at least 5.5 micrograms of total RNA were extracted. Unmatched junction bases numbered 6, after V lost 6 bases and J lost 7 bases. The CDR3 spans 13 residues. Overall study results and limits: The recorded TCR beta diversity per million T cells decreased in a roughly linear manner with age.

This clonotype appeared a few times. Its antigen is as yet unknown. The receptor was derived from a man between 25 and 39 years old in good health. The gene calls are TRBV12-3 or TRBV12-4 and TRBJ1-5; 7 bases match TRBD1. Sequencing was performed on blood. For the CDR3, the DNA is TGTGCCAGCAGAGGGGACAGTCCACAGCCCCAGCATTTT. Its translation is CASRGDSPQPQHF.